The T cell receptor beta chain under discussion was sequenced for a study of T-cell memory formation after mild COVID-19. Study results and limitations: CD4/CD8 balance characterized clones contracting day 15 to 85, and CD4+ skew characterized later expanders. Cross-reactive memory seemingly joined, as some responding clones were found in pre-infection memory.

TCRdb called the 5' RACE reads again in MiXCR, with one record for every CDR3 protein. The sample has almost 350,000 distinct CDR3 sequences; 20% to 25% are singletons. Trimming pared 5 bases from V and 6 bases from J, leaving 14 bases between. The CDR3 covers 14 residues. The germline V gene encodes CDR1 SGHRS and CDR2 YFSETQ. This clonotype came up a few times. Its antigen is unidentified. The sequenced material came from PBMCs or a T cell subset sorted from them (not recorded which). The clonotype originates from a man aged 18 to 30 who had mild COVID-19 (a few samples of this study predate the infection). Cell type and time point are not known. This chain links TRBV5-1 with TRBJ1-4, with D hard to call. The CDR3 DNA reads TGCGCCAGCAGTATATCTGGGGTGGATGAAAAACTGTTTTTT. It yields the protein CASSISGVDEKLFF.